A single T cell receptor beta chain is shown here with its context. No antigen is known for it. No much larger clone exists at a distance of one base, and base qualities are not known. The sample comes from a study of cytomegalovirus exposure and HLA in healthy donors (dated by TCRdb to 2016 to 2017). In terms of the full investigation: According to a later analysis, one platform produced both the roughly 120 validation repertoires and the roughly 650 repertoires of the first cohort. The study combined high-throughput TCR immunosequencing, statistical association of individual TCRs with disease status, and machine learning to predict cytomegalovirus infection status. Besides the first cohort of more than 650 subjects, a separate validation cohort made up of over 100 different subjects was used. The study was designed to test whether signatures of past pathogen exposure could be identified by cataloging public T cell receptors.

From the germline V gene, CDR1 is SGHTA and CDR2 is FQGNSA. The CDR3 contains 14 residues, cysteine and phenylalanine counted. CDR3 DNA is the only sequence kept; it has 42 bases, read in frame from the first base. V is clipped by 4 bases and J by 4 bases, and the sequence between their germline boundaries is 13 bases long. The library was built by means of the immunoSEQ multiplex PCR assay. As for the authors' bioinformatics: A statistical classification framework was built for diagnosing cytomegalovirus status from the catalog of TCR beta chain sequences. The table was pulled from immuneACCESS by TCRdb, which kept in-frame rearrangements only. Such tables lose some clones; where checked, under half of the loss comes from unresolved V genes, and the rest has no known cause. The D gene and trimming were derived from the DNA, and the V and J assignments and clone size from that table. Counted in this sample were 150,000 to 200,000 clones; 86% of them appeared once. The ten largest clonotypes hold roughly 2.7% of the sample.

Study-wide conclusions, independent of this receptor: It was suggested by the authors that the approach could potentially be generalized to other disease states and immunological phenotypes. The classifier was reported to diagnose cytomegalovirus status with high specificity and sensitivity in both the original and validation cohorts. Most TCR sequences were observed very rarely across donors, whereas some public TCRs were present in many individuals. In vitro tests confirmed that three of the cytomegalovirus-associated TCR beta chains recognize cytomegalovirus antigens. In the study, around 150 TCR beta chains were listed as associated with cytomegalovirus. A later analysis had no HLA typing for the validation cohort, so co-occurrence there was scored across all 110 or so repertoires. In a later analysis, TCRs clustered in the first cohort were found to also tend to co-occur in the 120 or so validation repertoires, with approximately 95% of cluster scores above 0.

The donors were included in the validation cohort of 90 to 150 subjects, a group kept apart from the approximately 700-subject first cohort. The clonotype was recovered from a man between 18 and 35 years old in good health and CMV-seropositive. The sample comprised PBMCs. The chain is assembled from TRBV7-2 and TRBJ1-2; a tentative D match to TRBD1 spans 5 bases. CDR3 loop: CASSSQTGIYGYTF. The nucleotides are TGTGCCAGCAGCTCGCAAACAGGAATCTATGGCTACACCTTC.